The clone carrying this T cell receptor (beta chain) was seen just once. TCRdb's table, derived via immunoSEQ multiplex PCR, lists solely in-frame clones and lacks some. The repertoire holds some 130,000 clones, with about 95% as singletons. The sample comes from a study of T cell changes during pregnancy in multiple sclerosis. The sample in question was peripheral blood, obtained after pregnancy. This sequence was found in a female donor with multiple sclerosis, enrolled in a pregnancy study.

CDR3 region: CASSLGAGGANEKLFF. The CDR3 DNA is TGCGCCAGCAGCTTGGGGGCAGGGGGCGCGAATGAAAAACTGTTTTTT. The chain is built from TRBV5-1 and TRBJ1-4; 8 bases are a match to TRBD1. Trimming cost V 0 bases and J 5 bases; bases outside gene matches: 6. This CDR3 contains 16 residues. Germline V lookup: CDR1 SGHRS, CDR2 YFSETQ. The full variable domain, its missing parts supplied by reference TRBV5-1 and TRBJ1-4, is KAGVTQTPRYLIKTRGQQVTLSCSPISGHRSVSWYQQTPGQGLQFLFEYFSETQRNKGNFPGRFSGRQFSNSRSEMNVSTLELGDSALYLCASSLGAGGANEKLFFGSGTQLSVL.